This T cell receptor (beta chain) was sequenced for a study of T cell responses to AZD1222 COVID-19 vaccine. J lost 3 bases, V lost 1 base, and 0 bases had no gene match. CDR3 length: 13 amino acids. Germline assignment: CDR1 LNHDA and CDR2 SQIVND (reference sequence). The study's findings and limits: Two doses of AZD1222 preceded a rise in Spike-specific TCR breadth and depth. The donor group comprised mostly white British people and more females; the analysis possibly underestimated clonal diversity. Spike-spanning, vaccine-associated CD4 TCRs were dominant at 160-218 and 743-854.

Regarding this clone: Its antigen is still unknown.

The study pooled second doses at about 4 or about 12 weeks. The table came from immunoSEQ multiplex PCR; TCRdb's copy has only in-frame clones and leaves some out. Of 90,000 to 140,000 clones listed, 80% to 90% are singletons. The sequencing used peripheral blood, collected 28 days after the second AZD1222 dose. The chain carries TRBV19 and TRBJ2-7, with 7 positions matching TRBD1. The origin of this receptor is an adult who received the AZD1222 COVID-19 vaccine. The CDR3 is CASSIGQGYEQYF. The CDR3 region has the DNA TGTGCCAGTAGTATAGGACAGGGCTACGAGCAGTACTTC.